The subject of this entry is one TCR beta chain. Its antigen is undetermined. This entry comes from a study of response to subunit inactivated influenza vaccine. Overall study results and limits: Authors proposed each seasonal influenza vaccination draws in few new T cells.

TCRdb re-called the RT-PCR reads with MiXCR, one entry per CDR3 protein. The data show about 700,000 distinct CDR3 sequences, 12% to 15% seen once. The CDR3 has 16 amino acids. Germline V CDR1 and CDR2: SNHLY, FYNNEI. V lost 2 bases, J lost 0 bases, and 10 bases lay in between. This clonotype was obtained from a man aged 45-60 years who received an inactivated influenza vaccine. The chain uses TRBV2 and TRBJ2-2; D uncertain. Sequencing was performed on PBMCs from blood, taken less than 15 days before vaccination. CDR3 amino acids: CASSESVGPNTGELFF. In nucleotides, the CDR3 is TGTGCCAGCAGTGAAAGTGTTGGGCCGAACACCGGGGAGCTGTTTTTT.